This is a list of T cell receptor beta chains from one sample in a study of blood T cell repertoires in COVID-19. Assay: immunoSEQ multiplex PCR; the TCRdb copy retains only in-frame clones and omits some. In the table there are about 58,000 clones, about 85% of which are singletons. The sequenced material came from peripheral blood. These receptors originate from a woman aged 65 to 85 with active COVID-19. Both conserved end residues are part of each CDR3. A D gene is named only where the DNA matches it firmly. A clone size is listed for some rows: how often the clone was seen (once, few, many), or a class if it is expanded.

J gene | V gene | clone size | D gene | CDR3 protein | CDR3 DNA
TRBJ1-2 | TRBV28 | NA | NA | CASKAGGYGYGYTF | TGTGCCAGCAAAGCAGGAGGCTATGGGTATGGCTACACCTTC
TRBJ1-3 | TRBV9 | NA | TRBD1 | CASSTRDRGNTIYF | TGTGCCAGCAGCACCCGGGACAGGGGAAACACCATATATTTT
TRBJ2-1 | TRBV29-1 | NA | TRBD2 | CSVDLLSASGAYNEQFF | TGCAGCGTTGATCTCCTCTCGGCTAGCGGGGCCTACAATGAGCAGTTCTTC
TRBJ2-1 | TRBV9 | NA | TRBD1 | CASSGRVGTARGGNEQFF | TGTGCCAGCAGCGGCCGGGTTGGGACAGCCCGAGGGGGCAATGAGCAGTTCTTC
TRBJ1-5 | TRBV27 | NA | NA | CASSLYSNSNQPQHF | TGTGCCAGCAGTTTATACAGCAATAGCAATCAGCCCCAGCATTTT
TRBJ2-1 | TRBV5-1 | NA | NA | CASSPGGRGYNEQFF | TGCGCCAGCAGCCCGGGGGGCAGGGGCTACAATGAGCAGTTCTTC
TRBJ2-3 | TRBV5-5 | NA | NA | CASSLNQGADTQYF | TGTGCCAGCAGCTTGAATCAGGGTGCAGATACGCAGTATTTT
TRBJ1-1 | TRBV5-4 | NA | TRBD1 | CASSLGVGTGPEAFF | TGTGCCAGCAGCTTGGGCGTCGGGACAGGTCCTGAAGCTTTCTTT
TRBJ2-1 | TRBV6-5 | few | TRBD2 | CASSSSGGTNEQFF | TGTGCCAGCAGTTCGAGCGGGGGTACCAATGAGCAGTTCTTC
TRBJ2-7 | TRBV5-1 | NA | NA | CASSLDSGGSYEQYF | TGCGCCAGCAGCTTGGATTCCGGGGGCTCCTACGAGCAGTACTTC
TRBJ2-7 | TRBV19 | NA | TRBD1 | CASSTGTAGEQYF | TGTGCCAGTAGTACCGGGACAGCCGGCGAGCAGTACTTC
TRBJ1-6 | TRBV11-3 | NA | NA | CASSLNETGFAYNSPLHF | TGTGCCAGCAGCTTAAATGAAACAGGGTTTGCCTATAATTCACCCCTCCACTTT
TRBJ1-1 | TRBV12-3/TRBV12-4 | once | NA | CASSTRRGDEAFF | TGTGCCAGCAGTACTCGACGGGGTGATGAAGCTTTCTTT
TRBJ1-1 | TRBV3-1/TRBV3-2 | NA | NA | CASSQGTFQVEAFF | TGTGCCAGCAGCCAAGGTACCTTTCAGGTGGAAGCTTTCTTT
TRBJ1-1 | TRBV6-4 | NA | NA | CASSRQVNTEAFF | TGTGCCAGCAGTCGACAGGTTAACACTGAAGCTTTCTTT
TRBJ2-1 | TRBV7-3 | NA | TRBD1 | CASSLRDSYNEQFF | TGTGCCAGCAGCCTCCGGGACAGCTACAATGAGCAGTTCTTC
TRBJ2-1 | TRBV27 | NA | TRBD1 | CASSSWDRRNNEQFF | TGTGCCAGCAGTTCCTGGGACAGGCGAAACAATGAGCAGTTCTTC
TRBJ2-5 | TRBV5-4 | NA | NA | CASSRGPGPETQYF | TGTGCCAGCAGCCGAGGTCCCGGTCCGGAGACCCAGTACTTC
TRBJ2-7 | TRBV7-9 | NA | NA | CASSSIRERSYEQYF | TGTGCCAGCAGCTCTATCCGCGAGAGGAGCTACGAGCAGTACTTC
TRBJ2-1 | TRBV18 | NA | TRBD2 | CASSPSLAGGFDNEQFF | TGTGCCAGCTCACCGAGTCTAGCGGGAGGATTCGACAATGAGCAGTTCTTC
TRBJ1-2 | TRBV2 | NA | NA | CASSEEADYGYTF | TGTGCCAGCAGTGAGGAGGCGGACTATGGCTACACCTTC
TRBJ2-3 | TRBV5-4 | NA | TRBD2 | CASSFTAGAGDTQYF | TGTGCCAGCAGCTTCACGGCGGGAGCGGGAGATACGCAGTATTTT
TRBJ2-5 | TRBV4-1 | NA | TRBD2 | CASSQAPPGSSGRGYQETQYF | TGCGCCAGCAGCCAAGCCCCCCCGGGGTCTAGCGGGAGAGGGTACCAAGAGACCCAGTACTTC
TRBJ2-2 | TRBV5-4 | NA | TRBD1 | CASSSPGTGNTGELFF | TGTGCCAGCAGCTCCCCTGGGACAGGGAACACCGGGGAGCTGTTTTTT
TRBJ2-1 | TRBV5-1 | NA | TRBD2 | CASSYGGSSYNEQFF | TGCGCCAGCAGCTACGGCGGGAGCTCCTACAATGAGCAGTTCTTC
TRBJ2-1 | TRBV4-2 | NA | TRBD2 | CASRTSGGHNEQFF | TGTGCCAGCAGGACTAGCGGGGGACACAATGAGCAGTTCTTC
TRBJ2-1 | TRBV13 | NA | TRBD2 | CASSFLQGDFREGASNYNEQFF | TGTGCCAGCAGCTTCCTCCAAGGGGACTTCCGGGAGGGCGCATCTAACTACAATGAGCAGTTCTTC
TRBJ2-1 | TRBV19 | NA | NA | CASSIDGTRIFERFF | TGTGCCAGTAGTATAGACGGGACACGGATTTTTGAGCGGTTCTTC
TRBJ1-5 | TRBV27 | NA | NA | CASSFQAPNQPQHF | TGTGCCAGCAGTTTTCAGGCCCCCAATCAGCCCCAGCATTTT
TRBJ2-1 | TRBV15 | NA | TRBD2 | CATDKGLAAVNEQFF | TGTGCCACCGACAAGGGACTAGCGGCCGTCAATGAGCAGTTCTTC
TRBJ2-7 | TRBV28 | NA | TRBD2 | CASSLSERETSEQYF | TGTGCCAGCAGTTTATCCGAGCGGGAGACGAGTGAGCAGTACTTC
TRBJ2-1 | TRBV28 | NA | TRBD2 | CASSSSSGLASYNEQFF | TGTGCCAGCAGTTCATCTTCTGGACTAGCGAGCTACAATGAGCAGTTCTTC
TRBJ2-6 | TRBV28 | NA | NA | CASSRENSGANVLTF | TGTGCCAGCAGTAGGGAGAACTCTGGGGCCAACGTCCTGACTTTC
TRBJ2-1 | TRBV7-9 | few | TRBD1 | CASSLRTGAYNEQFF | TGTGCCAGCAGCTTACGGACAGGGGCCTACAATGAGCAGTTCTTC
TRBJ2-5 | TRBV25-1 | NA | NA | CASSEREWETQYF | TGTGCCAGCAGTGAGAGGGAATGGGAGACCCAGTACTTC
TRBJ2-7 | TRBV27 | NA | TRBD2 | CASSLSVASGGSSYEQYF | TGTGCCAGCAGTTTATCGGTGGCTAGCGGAGGGAGCTCCTACGAGCAGTACTTC
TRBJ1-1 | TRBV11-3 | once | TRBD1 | CASSLGSGGSYEAFF | TGTGCCAGCAGCTTAGGATCAGGGGGATCGTACGAAGCTTTCTTT
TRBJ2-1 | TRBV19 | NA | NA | CASSIESSGGSYNEQFF | TGTGCCAGTAGTATAGAATCCAGCGGTGGCTCCTACAATGAGCAGTTCTTC
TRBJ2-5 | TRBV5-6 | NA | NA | CASRSRETQYF | TGTGCCAGCAGAAGCAGGGAGACCCAGTACTTC
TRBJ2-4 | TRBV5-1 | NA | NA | CASSLEFTGYGNIQYF | TGCGCCAGCAGCTTGGAGTTTACAGGGTATGGAAACATTCAGTACTTC
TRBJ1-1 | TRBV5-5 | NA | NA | CASSLVWGLDTEAFF | TGTGCCAGCAGCTTGGTTTGGGGGCTTGACACTGAAGCTTTCTTT
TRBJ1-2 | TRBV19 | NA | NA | CASSMGGNYGYTF | TGTGCCAGTAGTATGGGAGGGAACTATGGCTACACCTTC
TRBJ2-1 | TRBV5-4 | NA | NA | CAWGGGLSYNEQFF | TGTGCCTGGGGCGGGGGCCTTTCCTACAATGAGCAGTTCTTC